These 32 T cell receptor beta chains originate from one sample sequenced in a study of blood T cells in healthy people across ages (dated by TCRdb to the mid-2010s). The method was 5' RACE. Sequencing took place on an Illumina HiSeq 2500. A second PCR of roughly 7 to 11 cycles was performed with a sample-barcoded 5' primer and a J-beta primer mix. TCRdb passed the public sequencing reads through fastp at Q25 and MiXCR, retaining productive beta sequences. All rows with the same CDR3 protein become a single entry with the most common DNA and genes. A total of 540,000 or so distinct CDR3 sequences appear in this sample, nearly 25% of them only once. Of the sample, less than 9% is held by the ten largest clones. These data were likewise used in another study, on T cells of mothers and their children.

Sequencing was carried out using blood. The receptors were gathered from a boy between 10 and 17 years old in good health.

This clonotype was counted ten times or more. This rearrangement joins TRBV4-3 to TRBJ2-7; D unresolved. Germline CDR1 and CDR2: LGHNA and YSLEER. This CDR3 is 16 amino acids long. Trimming took 1 base from V and 0 from J, leaving 13 bases between them. The CDR3 spells CASSQVLGRSSYEQYF. CDR3 DNA sequence: TGCGCCAGCAGCCAAGTACTGGGCCGGAGCTCCTACGAGCAGTACTTC.

Here the CDR3 DNA reads TGCGCCAGCAGCTCCCGGACTAGCTGGGCATCTGGGGCCAACGTCCTGACTTTC. Protein product: CASSSRTSWASGANVLTF. This sequence joins TRBV5-1 and TRBJ2-6; the match to TRBD2 covers 8 bases. V trimming: 3 bases; J trimming: 1 base; junction bases outside the gene matches: 9. Germline loops: CDR1 SGHRS, CDR2 YFSETQ. This CDR3 has 18 residues.

Comments on this clonotype: A much more abundant neighbour one base away suggests this may be a read error. The chain joins TRBV7-9 to TRBJ2-7, with D perhaps TRBD1 (5 bases). CDR3 length: 14 residues. Germline CDR1 reads SEHNR; CDR2 reads FQNEAQ (reference sequence). V dropped 3 bases and J dropped 4 bases, with 13 bases sitting between them. Here the CDR3 reads CASSFQDRFYEQYF. In nucleotides, the CDR3 is TGTGCCAGCAGCTTCCAAGACAGATTTTACGAGCAGTACTTC.

This chain uses TRBV7-3 with TRBJ2-1, with D possibly TRBD2 on 5 matching bases. The CDR3 covers 14 residues. CDR1 and CDR2 from the germline V gene are SGHTA and FQGTGA. Trimming removed 5 bases at V and 6 bases at J, with 14 bases between. Here the CDR3 DNA reads TGTGCCAGCAGCCCCGGGGTCAGAAGCAATGAGCAGTTCTTC. Translation: CASSPGVRSNEQFF.

The chain carries TRBV4-1 and TRBJ2-1; 12 bases are shared with TRBD2. Germline V gene lookup returns CDR1 MGHRA and CDR2 YSYEKL. CDR3 size: 16 residues. Trimming at V came to 4 bases and at J to 7 bases, leaving 8 bases not matched to a gene. The CDR3 nucleotides are TGCGCCAGCAGCCCACTAGCGGGAGGTCTAGGTAATGAGCAGTTCTTC. It yields the protein CASSPLAGGLGNEQFF.

This clonotype was seen a few times. This chain joins TRBV7-9 and TRBJ2-7, with D unresolved. The germline V and J ends were trimmed by 5 bases and 3 bases, with 8 bases remaining between them. Looked up from germline, CDR1 is SEHNR and CDR2 is FQNEAQ (reference sequence). The CDR3 is made up of 12 amino acids. Here the CDR3 reads CASSITHYEQYF. The CDR3 DNA reads as TGTGCCAGCAGCATAACCCACTACGAGCAGTACTTC.

The chain joins TRBV4-1 to TRBJ2-7; D gene unclear. Trimming took off 8 bases at V and 6 bases at J, with 14 bases between the two ends. Germline lookup yields CDR1 MGHRA and CDR2 YSYEKL. The CDR3 extends over 12 amino acids. Here the CDR3 reads CASSETLGEQYF. The CDR3 nucleotides read TGCGCCAGCTCGGAGACCCTTGGCGAGCAGTACTTC.

The rearrangement uses TRBV29-1 and TRBJ2-3, with 10 bases aligning to TRBD1. The CDR3 has 15 amino acids. V gave up 6 bases and J gave up 5 bases; unmatched junction bases: 11. Germline V CDR1 and CDR2: SQVTM, ANQGSEA. CDR3 loop: CSVLRQGALGDTQYF. DNA of the CDR3: TGCAGCGTACTTCGACAGGGGGCATTGGGAGATACGCAGTATTTT.

The chain joins TRBV12-3 or TRBV12-4 to TRBJ2-4, with TRBD1 matching over 7 bases. CDR3 length equals 16 residues. J gave up 3 bases and V 6 bases, and 11 bases lay outside the gene matches. The CDR3 loop is CASSASNRGNKNIQYF. In DNA, the CDR3 is TGTGCCAGCAGCGCGTCAAACAGGGGAAACAAAAACATTCAGTACTTC.

This clonotype was seen only a few times. The chain couples TRBV18 to TRBJ2-3, with D hard to call. The CDR3 extends over 15 amino acids. Per the germline V gene, CDR1 is KGHSH and CDR2 is LQKENI. Trimming cost V 3 bases and J 0 bases, with 10 bases left between them. The CDR3 sequence: CASSPVGRSTDTQYF. The CDR3 nucleotides are TGTGCCAGCTCACCGGTGGGCCGTAGCACAGATACGCAGTATTTT.

This clonotype appeared a few times. This chain connects TRBV28 to TRBJ2-3, with a weak D call TRBD2 (5 bases). Germline loops: CDR1 MDHEN, CDR2 SYDVKM. V lost 3 bases, J lost 4 bases, and 17 bases lay in between. The CDR3 has 16 residues. The CDR3 reads CASSFMRAKVPDTQYF. CDR3 DNA: TGTGCCAGCAGTTTTATGAGGGCCAAAGTACCAGATACGCAGTATTTT.

This clonotype appeared a few times. The gene calls are TRBV5-1 and TRBJ2-5; TRBD1 agrees at 8 bases. TRBJ2-7 matches the DNA end more closely, so the J call is doubtful. This CDR3 has 15 residues. Germline loops: CDR1 SGHRS, CDR2 YFSETQ. The CDR3 loop reads CASSPTTGVGYEQYF. CDR3 DNA sequence: TGCGCCAGCAGCCCCACGACAGGGGTTGGCTACGAGCAGTACTTC.

The rearrangement uses TRBV7-2 and TRBJ2-5; no clear D gene. The J call may be in error: the DNA end matches TRBJ2-1 better. CDR1 SGHTA and CDR2 FQGNSA come from the germline V gene. The CDR3 contains 13 residues. The CDR3 sequence: CASSLSRDNEQFF. CDR3 nucleotide sequence: TGTGCCAGCAGCTTGTCGAGAGACAATGAGCAGTTCTTC.

The chain employs TRBV18 and TRBJ1-1; 9 positions match TRBD1. V lost 2 bases, J lost 6 bases, and 1 base stayed unmatched. The length of the CDR3 is 13 residues. Per the germline V gene, CDR1 is KGHSH and CDR2 is LQKENI. The CDR3 loop is CASSPGTGSEAFF. Here the CDR3 DNA reads TGTGCCAGCTCACCAGGGACAGGGTCTGAAGCTTTCTTT.

This clonotype has a handful of counts. The gene calls are TRBV7-9 and TRBJ2-7, with D uncertain. V lost 1 base and J lost 4, with 8 bases in between. This CDR3 spans 13 amino acids. Germline values: CDR1 SEHNR, CDR2 FQNEAQ (reference sequence). The chain's CDR3 is CASSLVGLYEQYF. DNA of the CDR3: TGTGCCAGCAGCTTAGTCGGGCTTTACGAGCAGTACTTC.

The chain recombines TRBV6-4 with TRBJ2-6; no definite D call. Trimming stripped 3 bases from V and 2 bases from J, with 5 bases between. Germline CDR1 is MRHNA and CDR2 is SNTAGT. This CDR3 has 14 residues. This chain's CDR3 is CASSDFAGANVLTF. The CDR3 DNA sequence: TGTGCCAGCAGTGATTTCGCTGGGGCCAACGTCCTGACTTTC.

The gene calls are TRBV20-1 and TRBJ2-5; D remains unclear. V lost 3 bases to trimming and J lost 4 bases, with 12 bases between them. The CDR3 loop spans 13 amino acids. Germline values: CDR1 DFQATT, CDR2 SNEGSKA (reference sequence). CDR3 DNA: TGCAGTGCTAGTGAGATGGATCGAGAGACCCAGTACTTC. It yields the protein CSASEMDRETQYF.

This clonotype was detected only a few times. The chain has TRBV7-2 and TRBJ1-2, with D hard to call. The CDR3 covers 14 residues. The ends were cut back, 2 bases at V and 6 bases at J, with 13 bases in the middle. Germline CDR1 and CDR2: SGHTA and FQGNSA. The CDR3 nucleotides read TGTGCCAGCAGCTTAATTCAGCCACTCCATGGCTACACCTTC. Translation gives CASSLIQPLHGYTF.

The genes are TRBV10-2 and TRBJ1-5; unclear D gene. CDR1 and CDR2 (germline): WSHSY, SAAADI. This CDR3 region has 15 residues. Deletions cut 3 bases from V and 1 base from J, with 10 bases between. The CDR3 loop reads CASSDKGFSNQPQHF. CDR3 coding DNA: TGCGCCAGCAGTGACAAAGGGTTCAGCAATCAGCCCCAGCATTTT.

In this sample, this clonotype turned up once. The chain is built from TRBV7-2 and TRBJ2-5, with 10 bases that match TRBD2. Germline V gene sequence: CDR1 SGHTA, CDR2 FQGNSA. This CDR3 contains 17 residues. V lost 4 bases, J lost 4 bases, and 12 bases stayed unmatched. CDR3 protein: CASSSQSSLAGRETQYF. In DNA form, the CDR3 reads TGTGCCAGCAGCTCACAGAGTTCACTAGCGGGAAGAGAGACCCAGTACTTC.

The V gene is TRBV20-1, the J gene TRBJ2-5; D might be TRBD2 (5 bases). There are 13 residues in the CDR3. The V end lost 8 bases, the J end lost 5 bases, and 18 bases lay between the germline ends. Germline loops: CDR1 DFQATT, CDR2 SNEGSKA (reference sequence). The CDR3 region has the DNA TGCAGTACTGAGGTCGGGGTCGCGGAGACCCAGTACTTC. Its translation is CSTEVGVAETQYF.

The CDR3 loop is CSSEGPYNEQFF. CDR3 sequence (DNA): TGCAGCTCCGAGGGTCCATACAATGAGCAGTTCTTC. V is TRBV29-1 and J is TRBJ2-1, with TRBD2 as a possible D gene (5 bases). Germline V gives CDR1 SQVTM, CDR2 ANQGSEA. The CDR3 is made up of 12 amino acids. Trimming cost V 8 bases and J 4 bases, with 12 bases left between them.

The V and J genes are TRBV2 and TRBJ2-7, with 12 bases identical to TRBD2. Per germline, CDR1 SNHLY and CDR2 FYNNEI. V gave up 6 bases and J gave up 2 bases; unmatched junction bases: 5. CDR3 length equals 15 residues. The CDR3 sequence: CASRGGLAGTYEQYF. CDR3 DNA sequence: TGTGCCAGCAGGGGAGGACTAGCGGGGACCTACGAGCAGTACTTC.

This clonotype came up a few times. This chain links TRBV20-1 with TRBJ2-5; D assignment may be TRBD1 or TRBD2 (5 bases each). The J call may be wrong; the DNA end is better matched by TRBJ2-1. Germline loops: CDR1 DFQATT, CDR2 SNEGSKA (reference sequence). CDR3 length: 12 amino acids. This CDR3 reads CSARGGTEEQFF. The CDR3 DNA reads as TGCAGTGCTAGAGGAGGGACGGAAGAGCAGTTCTTC.

This sequence joins TRBV6-5 and TRBJ2-3; D is perhaps TRBD1 (5 bases). Trimming took off 6 bases at V and 5 bases at J, with 15 bases between the two ends. Germline assignment: CDR1 MNHEY and CDR2 SVGAGI. This CDR3 is built from 14 residues. This CDR3 is CASSPPTEKDTQYF. CDR3 bases: TGTGCCAGCAGCCCCCCGACAGAAAAAGATACGCAGTATTTT.

V gene TRBV6-5 combines with J gene TRBJ2-7; tentatively, D is TRBD2 (5 bases). This CDR3 is 14 amino acids long. From germline, CDR1 is MNHEY and CDR2 SVGAGI. V was cut by 2 bases and J by 0 bases, with 8 bases left in between. The CDR3 DNA follows: TGTGCCAGCAGTTACGACGGGAACTCCTACGAGCAGTACTTC. It specifies CASSYDGNSYEQYF.

The rearrangement links TRBV20-1 to TRBJ2-1; 9 nucleotides agree with TRBD2. The DNA matches TRBJ2-5 better at its end, which makes the J call doubtful. Germline assignment: CDR1 DFQATT and CDR2 SNEGSKA (reference sequence). The CDR3 is 15 amino acids. CDR3 region: CSASSTSGGQETQYF. The CDR3 DNA sequence: TGCAGTGCTAGTTCGACTAGCGGAGGCCAAGAGACCCAGTACTTC.

This clonotype was counted a few times. V and J are TRBV7-2 and TRBJ2-2, with D unresolved. This CDR3 has 18 amino acids. V was trimmed by 2 bases and J by 5 bases, leaving 21 bases between them. Germline CDR1 is SGHTA and CDR2 is FQGNSA. This CDR3 reads CASSLRSISTRGTGELFF. CDR3 nucleotide sequence: TGTGCCAGCAGCTTACGTAGTATTTCAACCCGTGGGACCGGGGAGCTGTTTTTT.

This chain uses TRBV9 with TRBJ2-5; a weak D match, TRBD2 (5 bases). The CDR3 extends over 15 amino acids. Per germline, CDR1 SGDLS and CDR2 YYNGEE. V lost 2 bases to trimming and J lost 5 bases, with 16 bases between them. The CDR3 protein is CASSVYGNSEETQYF. The DNA for the CDR3 is TGTGCCAGCAGCGTTTACGGGAATTCTGAGGAGACCCAGTACTTC.

CDR3 DNA: TGTGCCAGTAGCCCCGGGACTAGCGGGAGGATGGATGAGCAGTTCTTC. It translates to CASSPGTSGRMDEQFF. The chain uses TRBV7-2 and TRBJ2-5; 15 bases line up with TRBD2. The DNA matches TRBJ2-1 better at its end, which makes the J call doubtful. Germline lookup yields CDR1 SGHTA and CDR2 FQGNSA. CDR3 size: 16 residues.

This clonotype was seen a single time. This chain uses TRBV29-1 with TRBJ2-3, with a possible D match to TRBD2 (5 bases). CDR1 is SQVTM, CDR2 ANQGSEA, per germline. Between the trimmed V and J ends, which lost 7 bases and 4 bases, there was a span of 15 bases. The CDR3 has 13 amino acids. CDR3 nucleotide sequence: TGCAGCGGGCGGGTTGGCGCTTCAGATACGCAGTATTTT. Translated: CSGRVGASDTQYF.

This clonotype appeared a single time. The chain joins TRBV7-2 to TRBJ2-7, with D perhaps TRBD1 (7 bases). Germline CDR1 SGHTA, CDR2 FQGNSA. This CDR3 region has 15 residues. The V gene lost 4 bases and the J gene lost 2 bases, with 15 bases spanning the gap. CDR3 sequence: CASSSAGQSPYEQYF. The CDR3 DNA is TGTGCCAGCAGCTCCGCGGGACAGTCCCCCTACGAGCAGTACTTC.